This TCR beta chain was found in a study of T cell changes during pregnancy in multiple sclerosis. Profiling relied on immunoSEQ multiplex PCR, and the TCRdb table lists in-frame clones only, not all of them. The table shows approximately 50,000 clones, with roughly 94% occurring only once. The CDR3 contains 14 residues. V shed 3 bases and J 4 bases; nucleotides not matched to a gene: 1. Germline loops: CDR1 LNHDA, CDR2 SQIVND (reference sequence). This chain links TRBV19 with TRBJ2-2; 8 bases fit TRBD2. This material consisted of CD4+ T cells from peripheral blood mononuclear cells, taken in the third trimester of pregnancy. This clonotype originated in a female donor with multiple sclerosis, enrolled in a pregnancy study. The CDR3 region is CASSIREGTGELFF. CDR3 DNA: TGTGCCAGTAGTATTCGGGAGGGCACCGGGGAGCTGTTTTTT.